Listed below are T cell receptor beta chains from one sample, sequenced in a study of CD8+ T cells in alopecia areata. Profiled with immunoSEQ multiplex PCR; TCRdb holds only in-frame clones, not every one. This table has more than 100,000 clones, about 57% appearing once. The sample here was CD4+ T cells sorted from blood, taken at week 0. All receptors come from a human donor with alopecia areata. CDR3s include the opening cysteine and the closing phenylalanine or tryptophan. Each record gives: D gene, V gene, clone size, J gene, CDR3 protein, CDR3 DNA. The D gene is left open where the match is weak. Part of the rows lack a size; the others show once, few, many or a class for expanded clones.

TRBD1	TRBV5-1	few	TRBJ1-6	CASSFDRGDNSPLHF	TGCGCCAGCAGCTTCGACAGGGGTGATAATTCACCCCTCCACTTT
TRBD1	TRBV23-1	NA	TRBJ1-2	CASRRPIMRGPFYGYTF	TGCGCCAGCAGACGCCCTATCATGAGGGGGCCCTTCTATGGCTACACCTTC
TRBD2	TRBV7-8	NA	TRBJ2-1	CASSMTSGGLSYNEQFF	TGTGCCAGCAGCATGACTAGCGGGGGACTCTCCTACAATGAGCAGTTCTTC
NA	TRBV7-9	NA	TRBJ2-5	CASSLERGELGTQYF	TGTGCCAGCAGCTTAGAAAGGGGAGAGTTGGGGACCCAGTACTTC
NA	TRBV7-2	few	TRBJ2-3	CASSLVNGGTDTQYF	TGTGCCAGCAGCTTAGTGAACGGTGGAACAGATACGCAGTATTTT
NA	TRBV6-7	NA	TRBJ2-3	CASTTFGQATDTQYF	TGTGCCAGCACTACGTTCGGGCAGGCCACAGATACGCAGTATTTT
TRBD1	TRBV5-1	few	TRBJ2-7	CASSVTGGSLEQYF	TGCGCCAGCAGCGTGACAGGGGGCTCCCTCGAGCAGTACTTC
NA	TRBV25-1	NA	TRBJ1-1	CASSPLGGVSLDTEAFF	TGTGCCAGCAGTCCCTTAGGGGGGGTTTCACTGGACACTGAAGCTTTCTTT
NA	TRBV6-5	NA	TRBJ2-5	CASTYRYQETQYF	TGTGCCAGCACCTACAGATATCAAGAGACCCAGTACTTC
TRBD1	TRBV6-5	NA	TRBJ1-6	CASSYDRVGSPLHF	TGTGCCAGCAGTTACGACAGGGTCGGGTCACCCCTCCACTTT
TRBD2	TRBV9	NA	TRBJ2-1	CASSVATRGAGTSGHNEQFF	TGTGCCAGCAGCGTAGCTACCCGGGGAGCAGGGACTAGCGGCCACAATGAGCAGTTCTTC
NA	TRBV5-5	few	TRBJ2-7	CASSLMVYEQYF	TGTGCCAGCAGCTTGATGGTTTACGAGCAGTACTTC
NA	TRBV29-1	NA	TRBJ1-2	CSVNGGHTF	TGCAGCGTTAACGGGGGCCACACCTTC
NA	TRBV5-1	NA	TRBJ2-5	CASSDRGAVETQYF	TGCGCCAGCAGCGACCGAGGGGCCGTAGAGACCCAGTACTTC
TRBD2	TRBV7-2	NA	TRBJ2-5	CASSLWTSGGGETQYF	TGTGCCAGCAGCCTATGGACTAGCGGGGGTGGAGAGACCCAGTACTTC